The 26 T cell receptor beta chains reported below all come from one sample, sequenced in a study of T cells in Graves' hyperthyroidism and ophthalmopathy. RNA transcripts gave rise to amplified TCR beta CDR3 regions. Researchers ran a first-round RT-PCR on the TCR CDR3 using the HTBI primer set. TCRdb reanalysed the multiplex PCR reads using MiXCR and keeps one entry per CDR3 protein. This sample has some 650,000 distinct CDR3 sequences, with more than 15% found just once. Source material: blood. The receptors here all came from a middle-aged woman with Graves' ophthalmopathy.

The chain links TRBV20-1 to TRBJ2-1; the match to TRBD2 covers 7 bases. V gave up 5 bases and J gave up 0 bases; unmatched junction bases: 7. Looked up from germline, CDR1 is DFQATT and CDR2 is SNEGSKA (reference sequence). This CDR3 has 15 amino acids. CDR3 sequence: CSAGSLAVSYNEQFF. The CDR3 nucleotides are TGCAGTGCTGGAAGCCTAGCGGTCTCCTACAATGAGCAGTTCTTC.

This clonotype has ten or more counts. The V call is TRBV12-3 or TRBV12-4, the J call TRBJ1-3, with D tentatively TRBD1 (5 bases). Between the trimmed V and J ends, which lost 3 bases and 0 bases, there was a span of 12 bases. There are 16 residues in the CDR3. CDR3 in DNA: TGTGCCAGCAGTTTCCGGCAGGGCAGCTCTGGAAACACCATATATTTT. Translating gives CASSFRQGSSGNTIYF.

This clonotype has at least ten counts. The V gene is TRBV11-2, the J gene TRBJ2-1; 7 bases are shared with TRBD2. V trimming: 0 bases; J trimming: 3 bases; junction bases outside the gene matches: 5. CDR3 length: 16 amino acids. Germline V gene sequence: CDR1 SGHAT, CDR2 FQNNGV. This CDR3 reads CASSLEGTNDYNEQFF. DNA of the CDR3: TGTGCCAGCAGCTTAGAGGGGACTAACGACTACAATGAGCAGTTCTTC. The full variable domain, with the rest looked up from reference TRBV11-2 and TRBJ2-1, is EAGVAQSPRYKIIEKRQSVAFWCNPISGHATLYWYQQILGQGPKLLIQFQNNGVVDDSQLPKDRFSAERLKGVDSTLKIQPAKLEDSAVYLCASSLEGTNDYNEQFFGPGTRLTVL.

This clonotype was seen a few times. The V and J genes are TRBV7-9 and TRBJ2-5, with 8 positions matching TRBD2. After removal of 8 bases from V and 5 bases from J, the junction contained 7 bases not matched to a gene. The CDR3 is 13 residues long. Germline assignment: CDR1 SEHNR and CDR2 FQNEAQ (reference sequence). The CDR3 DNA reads TGTGCCAGCCTGATAATAGCGGGGGAGACCCAGTACTTC. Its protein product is CASLIIAGETQYF.

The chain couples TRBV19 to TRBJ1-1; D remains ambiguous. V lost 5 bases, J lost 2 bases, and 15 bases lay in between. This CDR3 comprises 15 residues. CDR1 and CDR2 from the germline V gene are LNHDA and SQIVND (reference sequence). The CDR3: CASSQAWEINTEAFF. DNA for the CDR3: TGTGCCAGTAGTCAAGCCTGGGAGATTAACACTGAAGCTTTCTTT.

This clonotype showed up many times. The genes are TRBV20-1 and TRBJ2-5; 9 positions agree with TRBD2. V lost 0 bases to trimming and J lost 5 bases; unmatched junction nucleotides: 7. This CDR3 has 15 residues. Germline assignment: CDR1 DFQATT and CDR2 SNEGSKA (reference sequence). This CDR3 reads CSARDGGGAVETQYF. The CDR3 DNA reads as TGCAGTGCTAGAGACGGCGGGGGGGCCGTGGAGACCCAGTACTTC.

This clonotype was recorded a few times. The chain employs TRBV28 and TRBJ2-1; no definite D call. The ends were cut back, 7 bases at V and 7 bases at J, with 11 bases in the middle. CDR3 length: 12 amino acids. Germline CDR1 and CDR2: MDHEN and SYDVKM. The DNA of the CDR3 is TGTGCCAGCACCGTAGGTGATAATGAGCAGTTCTTC. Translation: CASTVGDNEQFF.

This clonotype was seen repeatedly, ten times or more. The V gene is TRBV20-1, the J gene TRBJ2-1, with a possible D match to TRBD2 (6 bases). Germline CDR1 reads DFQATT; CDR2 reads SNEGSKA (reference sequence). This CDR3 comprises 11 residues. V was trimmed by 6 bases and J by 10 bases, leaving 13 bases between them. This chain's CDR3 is CSATAGREQFF. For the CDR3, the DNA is TGCAGTGCCACCGCGGGGAGGGAGCAGTTCTTC.

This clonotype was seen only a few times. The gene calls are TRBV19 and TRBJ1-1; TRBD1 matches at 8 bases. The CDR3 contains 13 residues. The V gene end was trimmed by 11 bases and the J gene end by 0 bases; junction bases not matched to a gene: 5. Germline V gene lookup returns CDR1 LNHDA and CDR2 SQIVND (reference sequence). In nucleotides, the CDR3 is TGTGCCGGCAACAGGGGGATGAACACTGAAGCTTTCTTT. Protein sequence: CAGNRGMNTEAFF.

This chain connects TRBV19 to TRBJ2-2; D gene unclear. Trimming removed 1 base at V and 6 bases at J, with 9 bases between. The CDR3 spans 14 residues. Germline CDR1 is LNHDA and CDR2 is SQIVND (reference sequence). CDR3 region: CASSIGAGSGELFF. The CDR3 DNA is TGTGCCAGTAGTATAGGGGCAGGTTCCGGGGAGCTGTTTTTT.

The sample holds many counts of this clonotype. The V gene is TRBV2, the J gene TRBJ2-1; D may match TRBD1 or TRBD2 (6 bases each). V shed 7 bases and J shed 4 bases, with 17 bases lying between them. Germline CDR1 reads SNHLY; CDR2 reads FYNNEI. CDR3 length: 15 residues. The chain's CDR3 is CASNIAEQGYNEQFF. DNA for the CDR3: TGTGCCAGCAATATAGCGGAGCAGGGGTACAATGAGCAGTTCTTC.

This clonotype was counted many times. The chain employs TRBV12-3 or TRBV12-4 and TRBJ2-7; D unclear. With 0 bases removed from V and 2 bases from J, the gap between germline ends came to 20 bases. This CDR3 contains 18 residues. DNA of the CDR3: TGTGCCAGCAGTTTAGCCTCCAGAGTTGCGGACGAAGCCTACGAGCAGTACTTC. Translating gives CASSLASRVADEAYEQYF.

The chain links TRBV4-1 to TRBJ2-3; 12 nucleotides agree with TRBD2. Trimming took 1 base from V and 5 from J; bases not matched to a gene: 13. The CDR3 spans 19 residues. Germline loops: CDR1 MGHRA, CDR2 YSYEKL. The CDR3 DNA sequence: TGCGCCAGCAGCCAAGGACTAGCGGGGGCCACTAGGCGGGGAGATACGCAGTATTTT. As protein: CASSQGLAGATRRGDTQYF.

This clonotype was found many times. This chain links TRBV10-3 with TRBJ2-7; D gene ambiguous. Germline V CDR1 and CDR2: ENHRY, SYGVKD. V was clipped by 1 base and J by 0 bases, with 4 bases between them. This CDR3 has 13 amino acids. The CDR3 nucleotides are TGTGCCATCAGTGAGTTAGGCTCCTACGAGCAGTACTTC. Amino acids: CAISELGSYEQYF.

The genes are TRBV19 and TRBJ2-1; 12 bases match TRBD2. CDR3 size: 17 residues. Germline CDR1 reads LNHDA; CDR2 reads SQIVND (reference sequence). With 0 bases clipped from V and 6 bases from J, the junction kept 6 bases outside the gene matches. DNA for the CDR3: TGTGCCAGTAGTATAGATCTGTCTAGCGGGGGGGTCAATGAGCAGTTCTTC. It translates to CASSIDLSSGGVNEQFF.

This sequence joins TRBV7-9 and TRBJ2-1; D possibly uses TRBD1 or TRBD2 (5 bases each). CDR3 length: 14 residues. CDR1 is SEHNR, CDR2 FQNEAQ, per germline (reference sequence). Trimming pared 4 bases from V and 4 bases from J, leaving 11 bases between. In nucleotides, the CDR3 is TGTGCCAGCAGCTCTGTGGGGGATTACAATGAGCAGTTCTTC. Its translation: CASSSVGDYNEQFF. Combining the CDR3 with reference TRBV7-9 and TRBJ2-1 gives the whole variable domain DTGVSQNPRHKITKRGQNVTFRCDPISEHNRLYWYRQTLGQGPEFLTYFQNEAQLEKSRLLSDRFSAERPKGSFSTLEIQRTEQGDSAMYLCASSSVGDYNEQFFGPGTRLTVL.

The DNA for the CDR3 is TGTGCCAGCAGCCCGACAGCTATTCGAACTGAAGCTTTCTTT. This sequence encodes CASSPTAIRTEAFF. V usage is TRBV2 and J usage is TRBJ1-1; possible D gene TRBD1, 5 bases. Trimming removed 6 bases at V and 5 bases at J, with 16 bases between. In germline, CDR1 is SNHLY, CDR2 FYNNEI. The length of the CDR3 is 14 residues.

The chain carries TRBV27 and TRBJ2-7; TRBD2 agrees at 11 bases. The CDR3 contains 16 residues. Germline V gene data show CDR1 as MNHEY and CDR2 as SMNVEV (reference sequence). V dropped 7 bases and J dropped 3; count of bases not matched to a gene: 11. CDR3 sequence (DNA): TGTGCCAGCACTTCCCATAGCGGGAGGGAATTCTACGAGCAGTACTTC. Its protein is CASTSHSGREFYEQYF.

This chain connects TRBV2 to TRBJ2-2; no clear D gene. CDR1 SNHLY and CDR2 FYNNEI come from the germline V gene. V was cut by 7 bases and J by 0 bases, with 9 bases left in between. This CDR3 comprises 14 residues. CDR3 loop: CASIMASNTGELFF. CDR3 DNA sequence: TGTGCCAGCATTATGGCATCGAACACCGGGGAGCTGTTTTTT.

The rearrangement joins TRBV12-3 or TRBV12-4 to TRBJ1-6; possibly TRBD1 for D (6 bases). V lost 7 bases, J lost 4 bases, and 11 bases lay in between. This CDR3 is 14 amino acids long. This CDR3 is CASKGTLYNSPLHF. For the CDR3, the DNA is TGTGCCAGCAAGGGGACACTGTATAATTCACCCCTCCACTTT.

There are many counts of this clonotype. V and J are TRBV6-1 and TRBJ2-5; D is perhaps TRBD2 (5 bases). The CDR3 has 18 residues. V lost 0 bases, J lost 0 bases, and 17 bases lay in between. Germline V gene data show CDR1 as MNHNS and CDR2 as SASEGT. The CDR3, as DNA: TGTGCCAGCAGTGAAGCAAAAGAGGGTCATTGGTACCAAGAGACCCAGTACTTC. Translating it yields CASSEAKEGHWYQETQYF.

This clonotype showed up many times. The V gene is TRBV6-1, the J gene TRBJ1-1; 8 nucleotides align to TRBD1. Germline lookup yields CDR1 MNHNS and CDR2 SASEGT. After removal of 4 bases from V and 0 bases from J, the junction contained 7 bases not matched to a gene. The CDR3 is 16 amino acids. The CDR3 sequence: CASSGTGGVMNTEAFF. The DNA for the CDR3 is TGTGCCAGCAGTGGCACAGGGGGAGTCATGAACACTGAAGCTTTCTTT.

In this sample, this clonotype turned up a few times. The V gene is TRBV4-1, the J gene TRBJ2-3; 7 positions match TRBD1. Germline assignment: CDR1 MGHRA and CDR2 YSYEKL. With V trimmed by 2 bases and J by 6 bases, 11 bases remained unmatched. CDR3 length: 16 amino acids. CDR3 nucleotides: TGCGCCAGCAGCCAAAGCGTACAGGGGTTGGTGGATACGCAGTATTTT. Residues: CASSQSVQGLVDTQYF.

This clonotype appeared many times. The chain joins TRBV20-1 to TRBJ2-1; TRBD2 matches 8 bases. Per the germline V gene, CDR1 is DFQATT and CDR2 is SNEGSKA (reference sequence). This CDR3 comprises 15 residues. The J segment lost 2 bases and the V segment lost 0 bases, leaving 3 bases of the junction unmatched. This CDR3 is CSAREGGRTYNEQFF. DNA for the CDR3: TGCAGTGCTAGAGAGGGCGGGAGGACCTACAATGAGCAGTTCTTC.

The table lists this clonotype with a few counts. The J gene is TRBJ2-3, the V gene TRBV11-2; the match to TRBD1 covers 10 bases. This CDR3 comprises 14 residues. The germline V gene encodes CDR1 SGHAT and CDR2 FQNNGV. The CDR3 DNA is TGTGCAAGCCGACAGGGGGCCCGGTTAGATACGCAGTATTTT. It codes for CASRQGARLDTQYF.

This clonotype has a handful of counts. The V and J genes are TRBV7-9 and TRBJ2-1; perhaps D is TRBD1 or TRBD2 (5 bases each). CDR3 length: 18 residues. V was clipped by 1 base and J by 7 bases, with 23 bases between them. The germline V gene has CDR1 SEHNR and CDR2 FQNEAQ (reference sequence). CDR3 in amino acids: CASSLGALRGTLRNEQFF. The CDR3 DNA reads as TGTGCCAGCAGCTTAGGGGCCCTGAGGGGTACGCTGAGGAATGAGCAGTTCTTC.